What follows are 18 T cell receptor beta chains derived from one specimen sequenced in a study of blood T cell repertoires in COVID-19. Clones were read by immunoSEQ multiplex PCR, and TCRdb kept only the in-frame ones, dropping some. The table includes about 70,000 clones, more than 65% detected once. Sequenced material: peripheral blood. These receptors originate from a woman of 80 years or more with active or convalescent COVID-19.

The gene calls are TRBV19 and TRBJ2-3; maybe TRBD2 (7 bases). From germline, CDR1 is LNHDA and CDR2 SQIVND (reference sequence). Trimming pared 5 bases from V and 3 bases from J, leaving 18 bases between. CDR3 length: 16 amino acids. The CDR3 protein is CASSGLTGGMTDTQYF. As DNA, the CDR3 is TGTGCCAGTAGTGGGTTAACGGGGGGCATGACAGATACGCAGTATTTT.

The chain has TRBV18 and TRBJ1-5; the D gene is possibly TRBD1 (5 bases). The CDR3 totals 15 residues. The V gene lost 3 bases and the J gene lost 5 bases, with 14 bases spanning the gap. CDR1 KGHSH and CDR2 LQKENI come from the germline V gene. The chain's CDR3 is CASSPYSGFDQPQHF. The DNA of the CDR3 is TGTGCCAGCTCACCTTATTCAGGGTTTGATCAGCCCCAGCATTTT.

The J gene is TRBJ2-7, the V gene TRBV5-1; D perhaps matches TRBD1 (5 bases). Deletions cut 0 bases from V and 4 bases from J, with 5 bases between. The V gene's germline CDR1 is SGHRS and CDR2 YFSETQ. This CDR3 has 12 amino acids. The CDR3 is CASSLEGYEQYF. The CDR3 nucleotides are TGCGCCAGCAGCTTGGAGGGGTACGAGCAGTACTTC.

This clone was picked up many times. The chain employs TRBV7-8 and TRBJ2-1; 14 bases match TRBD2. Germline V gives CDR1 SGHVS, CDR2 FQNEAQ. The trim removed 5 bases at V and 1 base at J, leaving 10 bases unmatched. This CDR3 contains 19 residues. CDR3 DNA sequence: TGTGCCAGCAGCCAACGGCGACTAGCGGGGGGGGTTTCCTACAATGAGCAGTTCTTC. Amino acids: CASSQRRLAGGVSYNEQFF.

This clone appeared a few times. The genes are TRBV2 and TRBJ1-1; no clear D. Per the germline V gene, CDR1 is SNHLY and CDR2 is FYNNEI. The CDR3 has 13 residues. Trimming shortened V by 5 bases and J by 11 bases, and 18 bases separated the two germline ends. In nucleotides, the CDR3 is TGTGCCAGCAGTATCGGATCAACGACGAGGGCTTTCTTT. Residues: CASSIGSTTRAFF.

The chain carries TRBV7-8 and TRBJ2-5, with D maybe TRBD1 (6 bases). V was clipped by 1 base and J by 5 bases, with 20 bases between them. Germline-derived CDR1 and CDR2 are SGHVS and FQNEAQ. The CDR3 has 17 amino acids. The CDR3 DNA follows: TGTGCCAGCAGCTTAGAGCGGCCGCAGGGGCGAGGGGAGACCCAGTACTTC. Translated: CASSLERPQGRGETQYF.

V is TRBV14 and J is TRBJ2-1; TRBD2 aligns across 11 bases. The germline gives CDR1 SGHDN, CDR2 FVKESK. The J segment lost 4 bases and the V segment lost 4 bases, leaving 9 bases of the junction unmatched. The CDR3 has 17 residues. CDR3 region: CASSPYSGGATYNEQFF. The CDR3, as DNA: TGTGCCAGCAGCCCATATAGCGGGGGGGCGACATACAATGAGCAGTTCTTC.

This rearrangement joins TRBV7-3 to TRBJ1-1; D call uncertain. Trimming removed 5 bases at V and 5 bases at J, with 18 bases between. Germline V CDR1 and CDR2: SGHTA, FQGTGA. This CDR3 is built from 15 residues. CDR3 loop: CASSTEGPSGTEAFF. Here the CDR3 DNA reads TGTGCCAGCAGCACCGAAGGCCCCTCGGGGACTGAAGCTTTCTTT.

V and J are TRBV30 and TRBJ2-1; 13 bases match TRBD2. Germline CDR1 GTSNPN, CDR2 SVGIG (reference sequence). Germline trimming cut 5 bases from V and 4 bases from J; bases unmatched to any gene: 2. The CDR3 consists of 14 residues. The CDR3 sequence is CAWGLAGEYNEQFF. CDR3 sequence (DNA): TGTGCCTGGGGACTAGCGGGGGAGTACAATGAGCAGTTCTTC.

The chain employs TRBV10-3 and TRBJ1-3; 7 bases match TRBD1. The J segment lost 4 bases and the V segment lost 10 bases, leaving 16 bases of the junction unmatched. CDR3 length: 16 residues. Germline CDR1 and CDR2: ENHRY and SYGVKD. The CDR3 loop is CATTEQGIGSGNTIYF. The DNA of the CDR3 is TGTGCCACCACGGAACAGGGGATCGGATCCGGAAACACCATATATTTT.

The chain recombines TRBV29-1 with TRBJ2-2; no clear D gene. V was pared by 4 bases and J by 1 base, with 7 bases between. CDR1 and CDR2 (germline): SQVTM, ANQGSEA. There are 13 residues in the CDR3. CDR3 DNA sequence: TGCAGCGTTGGACACTTGAACACCGGGGAGCTGTTTTTT. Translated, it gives CSVGHLNTGELFF.

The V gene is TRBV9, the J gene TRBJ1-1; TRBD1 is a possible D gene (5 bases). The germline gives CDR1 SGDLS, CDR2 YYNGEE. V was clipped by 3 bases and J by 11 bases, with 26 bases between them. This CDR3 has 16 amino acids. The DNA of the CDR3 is TGTGCCAGCAGCGACAATCCCTCCGGGACTCAAAAGGTCGCTTTCTTT. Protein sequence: CASSDNPSGTQKVAFF.

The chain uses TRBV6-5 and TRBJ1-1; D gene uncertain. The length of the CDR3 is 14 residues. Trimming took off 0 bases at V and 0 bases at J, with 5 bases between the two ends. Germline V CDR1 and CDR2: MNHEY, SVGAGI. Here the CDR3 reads CASSYSQMNTEAFF. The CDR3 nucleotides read TGTGCCAGCAGTTACTCACAAATGAACACTGAAGCTTTCTTT.

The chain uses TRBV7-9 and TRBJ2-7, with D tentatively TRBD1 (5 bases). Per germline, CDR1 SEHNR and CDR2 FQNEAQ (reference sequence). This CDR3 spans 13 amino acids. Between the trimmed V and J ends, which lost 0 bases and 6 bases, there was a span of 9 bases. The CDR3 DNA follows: TGTGCCAGCAGCTTAGCGGGGCAAGCCGAGCAGTACTTC. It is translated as CASSLAGQAEQYF.

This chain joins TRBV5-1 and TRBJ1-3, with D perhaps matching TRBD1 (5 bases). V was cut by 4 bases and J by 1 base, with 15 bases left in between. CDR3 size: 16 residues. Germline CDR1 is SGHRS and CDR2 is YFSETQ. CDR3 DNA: TGCGCCAGCAGCAAGACAGAGAGCAGGTCTGGAAACACCATATATTTT. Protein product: CASSKTESRSGNTIYF.

The CDR3 sequence is CASSPPTRSTNYGYTF. CDR3 bases: TGTGCCAGCTCACCACCGACGCGGAGCACTAACTATGGCTACACCTTC. The J gene is TRBJ1-2, the V gene TRBV18; D gene ambiguous. Germline-derived CDR1 and CDR2 are KGHSH and LQKENI. V lost 0 bases, J lost 0 bases, and 11 bases lay in between. The length of the CDR3 is 16 residues.

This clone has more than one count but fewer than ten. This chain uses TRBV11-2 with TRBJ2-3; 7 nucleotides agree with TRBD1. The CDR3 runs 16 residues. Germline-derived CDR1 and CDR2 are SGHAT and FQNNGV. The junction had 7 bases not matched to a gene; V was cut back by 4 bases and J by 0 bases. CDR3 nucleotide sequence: TGTGCCAGCAGCTCCTATAAGGGGGCTAGCACAGATACGCAGTATTTT. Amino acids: CASSSYKGASTDTQYF. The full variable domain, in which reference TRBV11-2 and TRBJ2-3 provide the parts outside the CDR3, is EAGVAQSPRYKIIEKRQSVAFWCNPISGHATLYWYQQILGQGPKLLIQFQNNGVVDDSQLPKDRFSAERLKGVDSTLKIQPAKLEDSAVYLCASSSYKGASTDTQYFGPGTRLTVL.

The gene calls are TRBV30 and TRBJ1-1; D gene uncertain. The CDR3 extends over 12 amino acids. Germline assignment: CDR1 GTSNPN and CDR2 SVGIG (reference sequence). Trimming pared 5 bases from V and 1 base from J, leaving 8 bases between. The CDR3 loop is CAWDFPNTEAFF. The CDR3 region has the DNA TGTGCCTGGGACTTTCCGAACACTGAAGCTTTCTTT.